The 14 T cell receptor beta chains below were found in one sample sequenced in a study of CD8+CD57+ T cells in acquired aplastic anemia. The authors sequenced patients whose flow cytometry had shown CD8+CD57+ cell expansion. Genomic DNA was employed as the template in profiling TCR beta VDJ and CDR3. TCRdb re-analysed the reads in MiXCR, keeping a single row per CDR3 protein. The data hold under 350,000 distinct CDR3 sequences, with 45% to 65% observed a single time. The sequenced sample consisted of sorted CD4+, CD8+, or CD8+CD57+ T cells (not recorded which) from PBMCs. Source of these receptors: a human donor with aplastic anemia.

This clonotype showed up just once. The chain joins TRBV9 to TRBJ1-1; D is perhaps TRBD1 (6 bases). CDR3 size: 15 residues. Germline CDR1 is SGDLS and CDR2 is YYNGEE. The V and J ends lost 0 bases and 1 base respectively, with 10 bases between them. The CDR3 DNA is TGTGCCAGCAGCGTAGTGACAGGTGCGAACACTGAAGCTTTCTTT. The encoded protein is CASSVVTGANTEAFF.

Here the CDR3 reads CASSLGEGASGYTF. The CDR3, as DNA: TGCGCCAGCAGCTTGGGGGAGGGGGCGAGCGGCTACACCTTC. The chain employs TRBV5-1 and TRBJ1-2; 7 bases agree with TRBD1. V lost 0 bases to trimming and J lost 8 bases; unmatched junction nucleotides: 7. The germline V gene has CDR1 SGHRS and CDR2 YFSETQ. CDR3 length: 14 amino acids. Combining the CDR3 with reference TRBV5-1 and TRBJ1-2 gives the whole variable domain KAGVTQTPRYLIKTRGQQVTLSCSPISGHRSVSWYQQTPGQGLQFLFEYFSETQRNKGNFPGRFSGRQFSNSRSEMNVSTLELGDSALYLCASSLGEGASGYTFGSGTRLTVV.

This clonotype was observed a few times. The chain is built from TRBV2 and TRBJ1-1; maybe TRBD1 (6 bases). CDR1 SNHLY and CDR2 FYNNEI come from the germline V gene. Trimming removed 5 bases at V and 4 bases at J, with 17 bases between. There are 15 residues in the CDR3. The CDR3 is CASSLDTLRGTEAFF. The CDR3 DNA is TGTGCCAGCAGTCTTGATACTCTCAGGGGCACTGAAGCTTTCTTT.

The chain recombines TRBV24-1 with TRBJ2-7; D is possibly TRBD2 (5 bases). The CDR3 is made up of 16 amino acids. Germline CDR1 reads KGHDR; CDR2 reads SFDVKD. V gave up 1 base and J gave up 3 bases, with 15 bases separating them. The CDR3 DNA reads as TGTGCCACCAGTGATTTTGGACGGAGCGGCAACTACGAGCAGTACTTC. Amino acids: CATSDFGRSGNYEQYF.

The V and J genes are TRBV6-6 and TRBJ1-3, with D maybe TRBD1 (6 bases). Germline assignment: CDR1 MNHNY and CDR2 SVGAGI (reference sequence). V lost 5 bases and J 0 bases, leaving 14 bases between the germline ends. The CDR3 is 16 residues long. The CDR3 DNA sequence: TGTGCCAGCAGTCGAGGGGACACCAGCTCTGGAAACACCATATATTTT. Translated: CASSRGDTSSGNTIYF.

This clonotype appeared a single time. V usage is TRBV20-1 and J usage is TRBJ2-7; D is perhaps TRBD1 (6 bases). The CDR3 covers 15 residues. Germline V lookup: CDR1 DFQATT, CDR2 SNEGSKA (reference sequence). V was shortened by 3 bases and J by 3 bases, with 18 bases between the two germline ends. The CDR3 spells CSARSPGTRDYEQYF. CDR3 sequence (DNA): TGCAGTGCTAGGTCCCCGGGGACAAGAGACTACGAGCAGTACTTC.

This chain joins TRBV19 and TRBJ1-4; TRBD1 might be the D (6 bases). Germline CDR1 is LNHDA and CDR2 is SQIVND (reference sequence). The CDR3 runs to 14 residues. V lost 5 bases and J 6 bases, leaving 13 bases between the germline ends. As DNA, the CDR3 is TGTGCCAGTAGTGTGAGGACAGACGATGAAAAACTGTTTTTT. This gives the protein CASSVRTDDEKLFF.

The chain is built from TRBV7-9 and TRBJ2-5; possibly TRBD1 for D (6 bases). Germline V gene lookup returns CDR1 SEHNR and CDR2 FQNEAQ (reference sequence). With 4 bases removed from V and 2 bases from J, the gap between germline ends came to 17 bases. This CDR3 spans 16 amino acids. The CDR3 DNA reads as TGTGCCAGCAGCTCCACAGGGTATAGCGTACAAGAGACCCAGTACTTC. Protein product: CASSSTGYSVQETQYF.

The count of this clonotype is one. At one end the junction does not follow the germline gene, possibly because of a read error. The V gene is TRBV5-6, the J gene TRBJ2-7, with a weak D call TRBD1 (5 bases). Germline-derived CDR1 and CDR2 are SGHDT and YYEEEE. The CDR3 loop spans 16 amino acids. CDR3 amino acids: CASSPPAGKGPYGQYF. DNA of the CDR3: TGTGCCAGCAGCCCACCCGCAGGGAAGGGCCCTTACGGGCAGTACTTC.

The V gene is TRBV20-1, the J gene TRBJ1-5, with a possible D match to TRBD1 (5 bases). Germline V gives CDR1 DFQATT, CDR2 SNEGSKA (reference sequence). V was shortened by 1 base and J by 0 bases, with 16 bases between the two germline ends. The CDR3 loop spans 17 amino acids. The DNA for the CDR3 is TGCAGTGCTAGAGGGGCAGGGCCGGTGAATAGCAATCAGCCCCAGCATTTT. As protein: CSARGAGPVNSNQPQHF.

V is TRBV7-3 and J is TRBJ1-2, with TRBD1 as a possible D gene (5 bases). V was trimmed by 0 bases and J by 2 bases, leaving 10 bases between them. This CDR3 is 15 amino acids long. Germline loops: CDR1 SGHTA, CDR2 FQGTGA. The CDR3 spells CASSLTGTDNYGYTF. CDR3 in DNA: TGTGCCAGCAGCTTAACCGGGACGGACAACTATGGCTACACCTTC.

This clonotype has a single count. V usage is TRBV19 and J usage is TRBJ1-1, with D perhaps matching TRBD1 (5 bases). The germline CDR1 and CDR2 sequences are LNHDA and SQIVND (reference sequence). Deletions cut 0 bases from V and 4 bases from J, with 9 bases between. This CDR3 has 14 residues. The CDR3 DNA sequence: TGTGCCAGTAGTATAGAACCAGGGATCACTGAAGCTTTCTTT. Translated, it gives CASSIEPGITEAFF.

This clonotype appeared a single time. The rearrangement links TRBV7-6 to TRBJ1-1; tentative D call: TRBD1 (5 bases). Between the trimmed V and J ends, which lost 0 bases and 0 bases, there was a span of 17 bases. The CDR3 is 18 residues long. In germline, CDR1 is SGHVS, CDR2 FNYEAQ. The CDR3 protein is CASSLAGWGVLLNTEAFF. The CDR3 DNA reads as TGTGCCAGCAGCTTAGCGGGGTGGGGCGTCCTGTTGAACACTGAAGCTTTCTTT. Drawing the rest from reference TRBV7-6 and TRBJ1-1, the complete variable domain is GAGVSQSPRYKVTKRGQDVALRCDPISGHVSLYWYRQALGQGPEFLTYFNYEAQQDKSGLPNDRFSAERPEGSISTLTIQRTEQRDSAMYRCASSLAGWGVLLNTEAFFGQGTRLTVV.

In DNA, the CDR3 is TGTGCCAGCAGCGTAGGGGGTTCCTACAATGAGCAGTTCTTC. This sequence encodes CASSVGGSYNEQFF. This chain joins TRBV7-3 and TRBJ2-1; possible D gene TRBD1, 6 bases. Per germline, CDR1 SGHTA and CDR2 FQGTGA. Trimming removed 5 bases at V and 1 base at J, with 9 bases between. The CDR3 spans 14 residues.